The 14 T cell receptor beta chains presented below share a single source sample, sequenced in a study of T-cell reconstitution after alpha-beta-depleted transplantation in children. For TCRbeta, the library was prepared with unique molecular identifiers. TCRdb re-analysed the PCR reads in MiXCR, keeping a single row per CDR3 protein. Of about 980,000 distinct CDR3 sequences detected, about 31% appear once; the ten largest clones hold more than 25%. This specimen consisted of PBMCs, mostly from graft donor cells, obtained 360 days after TCRalphabeta/CD19-depleted stem cell transplant. The receptors shown here come from a boy under three years old who had a stem cell transplant for SCID, so the T cells may come from the graft donor.

Only a few counts were recorded for this clonotype. V gene TRBV15 combines with J gene TRBJ1-5; D is possibly TRBD1 (5 bases). CDR3 size: 15 residues. Trimming stripped 8 bases from V and 3 bases from J, with 17 bases between. CDR1 is LNHNV, CDR2 YYDKDF, per germline (reference sequence). The CDR3 region has the DNA TGTGCCACCGGGGCAGGGAGGATTTACAATCAGCCCCAGCATTTT. Translating gives CATGAGRIYNQPQHF.

The chain combines TRBV20-1 with TRBJ1-1; 8 bases agree with TRBD1. Germline values: CDR1 DFQATT, CDR2 SNEGSKA (reference sequence). V shed 3 bases, J shed 4 bases, and the junction held 7 bases outside the gene matches. This CDR3 spans 14 amino acids. This CDR3 is CSARVDRVGTEAFF. DNA for the CDR3: TGCAGTGCTAGGGTGGACAGGGTAGGCACTGAAGCTTTCTTT.

V and J are TRBV10-2 and TRBJ2-6; 10 nucleotides agree with TRBD1. The J segment lost 0 bases and the V segment lost 4 bases, leaving 15 bases of the junction unmatched. Germline values: CDR1 WSHSY, CDR2 SAAADI. The CDR3 contains 21 residues. The CDR3 DNA reads as TGCGCCAGCAGTGGTTACGGTGCTCGGCGGGACAGGGGCTCTGGGGCCAACGTCCTGACTTTC. Residues: CASSGYGARRDRGSGANVLTF.

The chain carries TRBV18 and TRBJ2-6; D is undetermined. Trimming pared 8 bases from V and 0 bases from J, leaving 5 bases between. CDR1 is KGHSH, CDR2 LQKENI, per germline. This CDR3 spans 13 amino acids. In DNA form, the CDR3 reads TGTGCCAGCCAGAGCTCTGGGGCCAACGTCCTGACTTTC. It encodes CASQSSGANVLTF.

This clonotype came up a few times. The gene calls are TRBV20-1 and TRBJ2-7; TRBD2 aligns across 7 bases. The V segment lost 1 base and the J segment 0 bases; nucleotides outside the gene matches: 6. Per germline, CDR1 DFQATT and CDR2 SNEGSKA (reference sequence). The CDR3 extends over 15 amino acids. The CDR3 sequence: CSARVMRGSSYEQYF. The CDR3 DNA sequence: TGCAGTGCTAGAGTGATGCGGGGGAGCTCCTACGAGCAGTACTTC.

CDR3 amino acids: CASSSSTGTGLAFF. For the CDR3, the DNA is TGTGCCAGCAGTTCCTCAACTGGGACAGGGCTGGCTTTCTTT. This chain uses TRBV6-5 with TRBJ1-1, with 9 nucleotides matching TRBD1. The V gene end was trimmed by 4 bases and the J gene end by 11 bases; junction bases not matched to a gene: 11. The CDR3 contains 14 residues. CDR1 and CDR2 from the germline V gene are MNHEY and SVGAGI.

This chain connects TRBV28 to TRBJ2-7, with D possibly TRBD2 on 5 matching bases. The CDR3 is 18 amino acids. V dropped 5 bases and J dropped 5 bases, with 28 bases sitting between them. Germline V gene data show CDR1 as MDHEN and CDR2 as SYDVKM. Here the CDR3 reads CASSTEGSSARAQDEQYF. As DNA, the CDR3 is TGTGCCAGCAGTACCGAAGGGTCCTCCGCGAGGGCCCAGGACGAGCAGTACTTC.

The V and J genes are TRBV24-1 and TRBJ2-5, with D perhaps TRBD2 (6 bases). The CDR3 runs to 13 residues. Between the trimmed V and J ends, which lost 5 bases and 2 bases, there was a span of 8 bases. The germline V gene encodes CDR1 KGHDR and CDR2 SFDVKD. This CDR3 reads CATSAGVQETQYF. CDR3 sequence (DNA): TGTGCCACCAGTGCGGGAGTACAAGAGACCCAGTACTTC.

This rearrangement joins TRBV28 to TRBJ2-2; 9 bases are a match to TRBD1. The CDR3 is 16 amino acids. Germline V gene sequence: CDR1 MDHEN, CDR2 SYDVKM. This CDR3 is CALSNRDRVPPGELFF. In DNA, the CDR3 is TGTGCACTGAGCAATCGGGACAGGGTTCCCCCCGGGGAGCTGTTTTTT. Together with reference TRBV28 and TRBJ2-2, the CDR3 gives the full variable domain: DVKVTQSSRYLVKRTGEKVFLECVQDMDHENMFWYRQDPGLGLRLIYFSYDVKMKEKGDIPEGYSVSREKKERFSLILESASTNQTSMYLCALSNRDRVPPGELFFGEGSRLTVL.

This clonotype has just a few counts. The rearrangement uses TRBV6-5 and TRBJ1-6, with D maybe TRBD1 (5 bases). This CDR3 comprises 14 residues. Germline V gene data show CDR1 as MNHEY and CDR2 as SVGAGI. V lost 2 bases and J lost 3, with 5 bases in between. The CDR3 nucleotides read TGTGCCAGCAGTTACAGGGGCTATAATTCACCCCTCCACTTT. This translates into CASSYRGYNSPLHF.

DNA of the CDR3: TGCGCCAGCAGTCGGAGAGGGCTTAACTACGAGCAGTACTTC. This encodes CASSRRGLNYEQYF. The gene calls are TRBV5-1 and TRBJ2-7; D is possibly TRBD2 (5 bases). Germline CDR1 and CDR2: SGHRS and YFSETQ. The CDR3 is 14 amino acids. The V gene lost 5 bases and the J gene lost 3 bases, with 15 bases spanning the gap.

This clonotype was counted once. The chain employs TRBV2 and TRBJ2-2; 9 bases align to TRBD2. The CDR3 totals 16 residues. Unmatched junction bases numbered 5, after V lost 1 base and J lost 5 bases. Germline lookup yields CDR1 SNHLY and CDR2 FYNNEI. The CDR3 region has the DNA TGTGCCAGCAGTGAAGAGGCGGGGGGGCTGACCGGGGAGCTGTTTTTT. Translation: CASSEEAGGLTGELFF.

The chain couples TRBV7-2 to TRBJ1-2; D remains ambiguous. CDR1 is SGHTA, CDR2 FQGNSA, per germline. V shed 8 bases and J shed 12 bases, with 19 bases lying between them. CDR3 length: 12 amino acids. CDR3 amino acids: CASGFYWTTHTF. In DNA form, the CDR3 reads TGTGCCAGCGGTTTTTATTGGACGACTCACACCTTC.

This clonotype occurred a few times. The V call is TRBV7-3, the J call TRBJ2-1; maybe TRBD1 (6 bases). Per the germline V gene, CDR1 is SGHTA and CDR2 is FQGTGA. Trimming removed 3 bases at V and 0 bases at J, with 12 bases between. There are 16 residues in the CDR3. The CDR3 sequence: CASSLDSSNSYNEQFF. The CDR3 bases are TGTGCCAGCAGCTTGGACAGTTCTAACTCCTACAATGAGCAGTTCTTC.